This T cell receptor (beta chain) appears in the sequencing data of a study of neurological immune-mediated disorders (dated by TCRdb to between 2018 and 2021). A note on the overall study: Among the approximately 35 multiple sclerosis patients, approximately 31 had relapsing-remitting MS and 3 had secondary progressive MS. Of the 60 to 70 subjects in the cohort, approximately 15 were HAM/TSP patients, about 34 were multiple sclerosis patients, and approximately 20 were healthy controls. Peripheral blood TCR-beta repertoires from patients with HTLV-I-associated myelopathy (HAM/TSP), patients with multiple sclerosis, and healthy controls were compared in the study using UMI-based sequencing. The approximately 98 TCR-beta libraries included longitudinal samples, technical triplicates and paired sorted CD4+ and CD8+ T-cell subsets alongside PBMC samples. Here is what the overall study found, with its caveats: In phylogenetic analysis, the repertoires of 18 of 34 MS patients grouped into a cluster of related CDR3 sequences, which suggests a possible signature at the repertoire level. Expanded clones from different subjects shared no identical CDR3 amino acid sequences, which suggests that TCR-beta repertoires were private in all groups. The highest TCR clonal expansion was observed in HAM/TSP patients, whereas the lowest was observed in MS patients, even when compared with healthy controls. The MS cluster was not associated with any clinical or MRI features, and the authors stated that larger cohorts are needed.

Libraries from unsorted PBMCs were made from 2 million PBMCs kept in RNAlater at -80 degrees C until RNA extraction. Multiple sclerosis patients were enrolled in a US clinical protocol under which disease progression was evaluated by magnetic resonance imaging. Peripheral blood was subjected to Ficoll-Hypaque density gradient centrifugation to isolate PBMCs, which were then cryopreserved in liquid nitrogen. Many counts were recorded for this clonotype. Its antigen remains unidentified. The record has no base qualities; no much larger clone is one base away. cDNA synthesis used template-switch 5'RACE with a primer carrying a 10-nucleotide random unique molecular identifier tagging each TCR transcript. Every sequencing run yielded over 200 million TCR-beta sequences covering 15-18 subjects. The RNeasy kit was used for extraction of total RNA. Using the KAPA Real-time Library Amplification kit, TCR-beta VDJ regions were amplified with primers for the TCR constant region and the 5'RACE anchor. Sample indexes and Illumina adaptors were added in a first PCR, and a second PCR then increased library yield. The roughly 650 bp TCR product was size-selected on a 2% E-gel SizeSelection system after Ampure bead purification. Library quality was checked on a Bioanalyzer, concentration was measured with Qubit, and libraries were quantified with the Kapa Library Quantification kit before pooling. An Illumina HiSeq 2500 was used to sequence the libraries paired-end at 2 x 150 bp. To increase sequence diversity, roughly 24-31% phiX was spiked into each library pool. The original pipeline was this. The UMI-based MiGEC pipeline processed quality-filtered reads and removed over 90% of raw TCR sequences during error correction. IMGT germline references were used for aligning VDJ genes, and each clonotype was defined as a unique CDR3 amino acid sequence together with its V-J genes. VDJtools evaluated clonal expansion, Shannon diversity and CDR3 relatedness (CalcPairwiseDistances, ClusterSamples); CLCbio workbench built phylogenetic trees. Using coefficient-of-variation modelling across technical triplicates, the study counted a clone as expanded if it had at least 8 unique UMIs. TCRdb reanalyzed the raw reads on its own, using fastp at Q25 for trimming and MiXCR for clone calling, and kept in-frame beta chains. Entries that share a CDR3 protein sequence are merged under the most common genes and DNA. These V and J calls originate from TCRdb's pipeline instead of the authors' own analysis. This sample gives under 20,000 distinct CDR3 sequences in total; approximately 2.5% of them show up just once. The biggest ten clones account for 5% to 6% of the sample.

The CDR3 spans 13 residues, from the cysteine through the phenylalanine. The DNA shown is the 39-base CDR3, in frame from base 1. V gives up 2 bases and J gives up 9 bases, and the segment between their germline ends measures 11 bases. The germline V gene gives CDR1 as MDHEN and CDR2 as SYDVKM. The material sequenced was PBMCs. The rearranged segments are TRBV28 and TRBJ2-1; the D segment could be TRBD1, given 5 matching bases. The source of this sequence is a woman in her late teens or twenties with multiple sclerosis. The CDR3 corresponds to CASSLRGFGEQFF. The nucleotide sequence is TGTGCCAGCAGTTTAAGGGGCTTCGGTGAGCAGTTCTTC.